The clone carrying this TCR beta chain was counted many times. What it recognizes is unknown. The data are from a study of T-cell memory formation after mild COVID-19. A single record per CDR3 protein comes from TCRdb applying MiXCR to the 5' RACE reads. The sample includes just over 400,000 distinct CDR3 sequences, more than 20% of them seen just once. The study, taken as a whole, reports: Most CD4+ clones that shrank were in CM and EM, while CD8+ ones turned up in EMRA.

The receptor comes from an adult woman who had mild COVID-19 (a few samples of this study predate the infection). Cell type and time point are not known. The sample consisted of PBMCs or a T cell subset sorted from them (not recorded which).

Written as DNA, the CDR3 is TGCGCCAGCAGCCAAGGGCTAGCGGCTAGCTCCTACGAGCAGTACTTC. This sequence encodes CASSQGLAASSYEQYF. The chain combines TRBV4-3 with TRBJ2-7; 7 bases align to TRBD2. The germline V gene has CDR1 LGHNA and CDR2 YSLEER. After removal of 1 base from V and 0 bases from J, the junction contained 6 bases not matched to a gene. The CDR3 is made up of 16 amino acids.